This T cell receptor (beta chain) derives from a study of blood T cells in healthy people across ages. Across the whole study: About one barcoded beta molecule per two T cells was captured by template switching.

V was cut by 0 bases and J by 0 bases, with 18 bases left in between. Germline loops: CDR1 SGHRS, CDR2 YFSETQ. The CDR3 covers 18 residues. With a J-beta primer mix and a sample-barcoded 5' primer, a second PCR ran about 7 to 11 cycles. TCRdb processed the 5' RACE reads anew with MiXCR; each CDR3 protein has one entry. The sample records approximately 2,000,000 distinct CDR3 sequences, 30% to 40% being singletons. The sequenced material came from blood. This chain joins TRBV5-1 and TRBJ1-2; TRBD1 is a possible D gene (6 bases). This clonotype originated in a human donor in good health. The CDR3 sequence: CASSLGPPGTTANYGYTF. The CDR3 nucleotides are TGCGCCAGCAGCTTGGGCCCGCCTGGGACAACAGCTAACTATGGCTACACCTTC.